This T cell receptor beta chain was sequenced in a study of cytomegalovirus exposure and HLA in healthy donors (dated by TCRdb to between 2016 and 2019). Study-wide context: According to an earlier analysis of a few hundred of the donors, roughly 180 million T cells yielded over 90 million unique TCR beta sequences and about 280 Gb of sequence data. Roughly 300 gigabases of sequencing data and approximately 80 million unique TCR sequences were included in an early release covering about 600 HLA-typed donors. Of the roughly 400 genotyped donors, roughly 76% were placed in the genetic ancestry cluster associated with self-reported Caucasian donors. The study aimed to test whether cataloging public T cell receptors could reveal signatures of past pathogen exposure. The study profiled the T cell repertoires of 500 to 800 subjects by immunosequencing and related them to cytomegalovirus serostatus. Besides the first cohort of some 670 subjects, a separate validation cohort made up of 120 or so different subjects was used. High-throughput TCR immunosequencing, statistical association of individual TCRs with disease status, and machine learning were combined to predict cytomegalovirus infection status. A later analysis re-examined previously published TCR beta repertoires from 500 to 700 donors and added high-resolution HLA genotyping to investigate patterns of TCR occurrence. The later analysis used no new phenotypic data to find candidate immune exposures, relying instead on TCR beta sequences and their occurrence across donors. An earlier analysis of 587 of the donors used high-throughput TCR beta sequencing to judge whether each TCR beta V gene segment behaved as functional or pseudogenic. Donor age, sex, ethnicity and CMV serostatus were collected together with the repertoire data. In a later genetic analysis, genome-wide SNP genotypes for about 65% of the roughly 700 donors were used, and that subset was treated as a discovery cohort. Every repertoire in the discovery cohort had been generated on one and the same sequencing platform. Class I and class II HLA loci were covered by the typing at four-digit resolution. Typing coverage varied by locus: about 629-640 donors for A, B, C, DRB1 and DQB1; roughly 520 for DQA1; about 570 for DPA1; some 470 for DPB1. A handful of DR-DQ haplotypes were handled as single units for association and clustering because linkage in the cohort was strong. On average, roughly 250,000 unique TCR beta nucleotide sequences were sequenced per donor among 398 genotyped donors of the cohort, with 15% to 20% of those sequences being non-productive. The investigation overall reported the following: In a later analysis, HLA-associated TCR beta chains showed more clonal expansion and lower generation probabilities than non-associated chains that were equally common. V-gene and J-gene trimming of TCR beta chains was associated with a missense DCLRE1C variant in a later genetic analysis, and the association was replicated in an independent cohort. A few of the identified cytomegalovirus-associated TCR beta chains were confirmed in vitro to be specific for cytomegalovirus antigens. Correlated functional status among segregating V segments might be attributable to linkage disequilibrium, but an unknown experimental factor could not be ruled out. For the cohort, immune exposure information was limited to CMV serostatus. A later analysis reported that several top co-occurrence clusters appeared linked to parvovirus B19, influenza, CMV and Epstein-Barr virus. An earlier analysis of approximately 540 of the donors showed that most TCR beta V segments appeared in productive rearrangements either about 87% or about 30% of the time, which broadly matched IMGT annotations. The study gave a list of 150 to 200 TCR beta chains associated with cytomegalovirus. Specific HLA alleles were associated with more than 15,000 TCR beta sequences at a false discovery rate of 0.05 in a later analysis. In a later analysis, the rate of TCR association differed among HLA loci, with DRB1 alleles having the most associated TCRs and HLA-C alleles having the fewest. Presence/absence analyses assumed roughly uniform sequencing depth across donors, an assumption that may not hold. The classifier was reported to diagnose cytomegalovirus status with high specificity and sensitivity in both the original and validation cohorts. Most TCR sequences were seen in very few donors, while some public TCRs were found in many individuals. It was suggested by the authors that the approach could potentially be generalized to other disease states and immunological phenotypes. A further reported finding was that TCR beta sequences accurately predicted the HLA-A and HLA-B alleles for most subjects in the first cohort. Because counts were too low, 15 to 20 rarely observed V segments, including chromosome 9 orphons, were excluded from the earlier analysis of about 500 of the donors. Most CMV-associated TCR beta chains appeared to be HLA-restricted in a later analysis, and the HLA associations seemed to be driven largely by CMV exposure. A cluster of highly shared sequence variants was judged likely to represent a technical artifact of the sequencing pipeline. Because HLA typing was missing for some donors at each locus, association tests included only the typed subset. Assigning TCR associations to individual alleles was difficult when HLA alleles, especially DR and DQ, strongly co-occurred. The 87-base-pair reads could not distinguish some IMGT-functional V segments, including TRBV6-2 and TRBV6-3, so those segments were excluded. Compared with the approximately 670-donor mean, donors in an Asian-associated ancestry cluster had fewer N-insertions in productive TCRs, according to a later genetic analysis. Only TCR beta chains were sequenced in this cohort, and the absence of alpha or paired-chain data limited detectable features.

Turning to this clone: What antigen it recognizes has not been identified. Base qualities are not provided; no much larger clone lies one nucleotide away.

The cohort comprised fewer than 700 healthy bone marrow donors. At the time of sampling, every cohort member was nominally healthy, though immune exposures that went unrecorded were likely present. The donor tested CMV seropositive and was one of the 289 seropositive cohort members. A peripheral blood sample was provided by each donor, and peripheral blood mononuclear cells were used for TCR beta sequencing. Genomic DNA extraction from the blood cell samples was performed with the Qiagen DNeasy Blood Extraction Kit. From the cysteine through the phenylalanine, the CDR3 covers 14 amino acids. The DNA shown is the 42-base CDR3, in frame from base 1. The germline V gene specifies MGHDK as CDR1 and SYGVNS as CDR2. Library prep was done by the immunoSEQ multiplex PCR assay. A mixture of 60 forward primers for TCR Vbeta segments and 13 reverse primers for TCR Jbeta segments was used in the multiplex PCR. The CDR3 region of rearranged TCR beta genes was amplified from genomic DNA with a multiplex PCR assay. Amplified TCR beta libraries were sequenced as 87-base-pair reads on the Illumina HiSeq System. The study's own analysis went as follows. In a later analysis, some 80 million unique TCR beta chains were counted across the 500 to 850 repertoires, and approximately 9.9 million of these chains were shared by at least two donors. Raw reads were error-corrected and collapsed into unique sequences with a nearest-neighbor algorithm that merged closely related sequences to remove PCR and sequencing errors. CDR3 sequences were aligned to IMGT reference sequences to assign V, D and J gene segments. Each retained sequence needed at least a six-nucleotide match to both a V gene segment and a J gene segment. A rearrangement was called productive if the CDR3 had no stop codons and remained in frame with V and J, and every other rearrangement was called non-productive. Following IMGT convention, CDR3 was defined as the stretch from the second conserved V-encoded cysteine to the conserved J-encoded phenylalanine. The earlier analysis of a few hundred of the donors excluded sequences that lacked an unambiguous match to a single V gene segment. An earlier analysis of 500 to 600 of the donors classified V segments as functional when productive rearrangements were above 56.7% and as segregating when the standard deviation between donors was above 5%. A statistical classification framework was built for diagnosing cytomegalovirus status from the catalog of TCR beta chain sequences. In a later analysis, V and J genes were assigned by comparing TCR nucleotide sequences against IMGT/GENE-DB human TR gene sequences. A later analysis assigned CDR3 sequences and most-parsimonious VDJ recombination scenarios with the TCRdist pipeline. In a later analysis, each TCR beta chain was defined by its CDR3 amino acid sequence together with its V-gene family, and reads without a unique V-gene family were excluded. A later analysis removed several hundred highly shared, low-generation-probability nucleotide sequences to deal with suspected cross-contamination and a sequencing artifact. In a later analysis, a clonal expansion index for each public chain was calculated from normalized within-repertoire ranks of inferred template counts. In a later analysis, generation probabilities were computed with a VDJ recombination model fitted to out-of-frame rearrangements, and the resulting probabilities were checked against IGoR. In a later analysis, hypergeometric tests were used to score TCR-TCR, TCR-HLA and TCR-CMV co-occurrence, with a repertoire-size bias correction applied to TCR pairs. In a later analysis, false discovery rates were estimated by permuting HLA or CMV assignments 20 times. In a later analysis, co-occurring TCRs were grouped using DBSCAN, with TCRdist sequence similarity added in when clustering inside HLA-allele-positive subsets. For co-occurrence clustering, repertoires with fewer than 30,000 or more than 120,000 public chains were excluded, along with 5 or 6 repertoires with anomalous nucleotide sharing. The source is immuneACCESS, and TCRdb retained only in-frame sequences with V and J called. Part of the clones is not carried over; for the studies checked, unresolved V genes explain less than half of this, and the remainder is unexplained. For V, J and clone size, that table is used; D and trimming come from the DNA. Counted in this sample were about 180,000 clones; less than 90% of them appeared once. Around 1.4% of the sample is taken by the ten largest.

The sample was PBMCs. This TCR was sampled from a girl aged 10 to 17 in good health and CMV-seropositive. The rearrangement joined TRBV25-1 to TRBJ2-5, with TRBD2 matching 7 junction bases. The tail of the sequence fits TRBJ2-7 better, so the J call may be wrong. The CDR3 corresponds to CASSLAGESYEQYF. The nucleotide sequence is TGTGCCAGCAGCCTGGCGGGGGAATCCTACGAGCAGTACTTC.